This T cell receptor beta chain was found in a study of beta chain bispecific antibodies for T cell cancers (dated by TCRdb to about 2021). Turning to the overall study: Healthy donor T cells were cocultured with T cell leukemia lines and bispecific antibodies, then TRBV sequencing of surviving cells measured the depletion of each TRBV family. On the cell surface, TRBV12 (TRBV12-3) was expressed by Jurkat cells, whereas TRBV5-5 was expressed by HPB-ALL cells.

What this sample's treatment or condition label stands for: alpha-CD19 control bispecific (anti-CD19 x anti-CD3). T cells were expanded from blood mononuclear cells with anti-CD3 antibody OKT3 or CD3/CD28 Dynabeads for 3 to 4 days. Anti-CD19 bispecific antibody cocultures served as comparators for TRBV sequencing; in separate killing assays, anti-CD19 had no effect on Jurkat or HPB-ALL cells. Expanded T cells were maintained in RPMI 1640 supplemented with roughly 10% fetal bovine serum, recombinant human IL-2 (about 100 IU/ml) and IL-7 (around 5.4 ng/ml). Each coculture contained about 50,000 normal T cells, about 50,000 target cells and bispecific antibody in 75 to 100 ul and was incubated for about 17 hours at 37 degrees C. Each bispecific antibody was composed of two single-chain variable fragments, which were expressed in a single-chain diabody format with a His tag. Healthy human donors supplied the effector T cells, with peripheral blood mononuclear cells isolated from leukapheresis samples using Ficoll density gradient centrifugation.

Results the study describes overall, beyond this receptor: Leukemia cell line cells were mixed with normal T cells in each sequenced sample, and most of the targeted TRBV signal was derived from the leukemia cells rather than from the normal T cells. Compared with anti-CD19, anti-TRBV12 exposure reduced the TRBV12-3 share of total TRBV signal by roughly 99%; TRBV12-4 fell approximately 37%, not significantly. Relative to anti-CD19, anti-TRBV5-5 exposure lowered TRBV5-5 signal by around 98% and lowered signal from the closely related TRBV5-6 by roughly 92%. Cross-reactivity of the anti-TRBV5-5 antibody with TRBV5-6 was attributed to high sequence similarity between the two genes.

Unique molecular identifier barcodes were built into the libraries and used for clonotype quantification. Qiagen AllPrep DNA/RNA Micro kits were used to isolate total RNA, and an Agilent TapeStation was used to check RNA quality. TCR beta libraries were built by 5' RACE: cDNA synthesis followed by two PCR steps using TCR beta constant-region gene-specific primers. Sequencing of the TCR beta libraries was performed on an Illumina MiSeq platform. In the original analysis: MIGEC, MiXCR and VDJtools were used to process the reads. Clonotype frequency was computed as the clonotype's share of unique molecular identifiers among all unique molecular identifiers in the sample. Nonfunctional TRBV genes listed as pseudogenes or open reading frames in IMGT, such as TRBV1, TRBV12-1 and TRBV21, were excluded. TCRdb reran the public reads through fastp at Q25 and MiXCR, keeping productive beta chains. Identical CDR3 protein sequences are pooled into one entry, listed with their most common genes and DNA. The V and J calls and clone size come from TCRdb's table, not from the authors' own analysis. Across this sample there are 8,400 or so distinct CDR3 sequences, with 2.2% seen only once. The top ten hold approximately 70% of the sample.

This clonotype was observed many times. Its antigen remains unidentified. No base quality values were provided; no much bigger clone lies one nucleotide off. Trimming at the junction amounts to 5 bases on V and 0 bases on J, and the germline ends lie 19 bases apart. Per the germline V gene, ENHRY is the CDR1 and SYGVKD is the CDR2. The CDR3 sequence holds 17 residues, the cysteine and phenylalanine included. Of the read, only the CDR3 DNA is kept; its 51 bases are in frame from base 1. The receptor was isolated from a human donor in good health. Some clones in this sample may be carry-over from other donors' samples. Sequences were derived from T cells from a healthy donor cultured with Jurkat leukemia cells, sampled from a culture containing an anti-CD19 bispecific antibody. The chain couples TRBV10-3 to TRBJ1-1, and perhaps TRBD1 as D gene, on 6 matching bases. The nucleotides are TGTGCCATCAGTCGCATCACCCTCGGACAGCTGAACACTGAAGCTTTCTTT. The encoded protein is CAISRITLGQLNTEAFF.